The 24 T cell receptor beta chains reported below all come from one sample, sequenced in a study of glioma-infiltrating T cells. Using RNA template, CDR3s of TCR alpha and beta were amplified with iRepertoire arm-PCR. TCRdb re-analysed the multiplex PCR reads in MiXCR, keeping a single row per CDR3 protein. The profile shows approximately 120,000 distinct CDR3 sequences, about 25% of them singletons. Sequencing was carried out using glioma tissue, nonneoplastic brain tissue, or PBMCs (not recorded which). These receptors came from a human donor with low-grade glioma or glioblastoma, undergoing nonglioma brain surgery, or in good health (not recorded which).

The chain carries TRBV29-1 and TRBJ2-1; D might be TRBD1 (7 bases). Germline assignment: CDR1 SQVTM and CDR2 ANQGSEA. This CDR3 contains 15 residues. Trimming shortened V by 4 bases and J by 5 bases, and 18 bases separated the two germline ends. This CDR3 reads CSVGVKTGRNNEQFF. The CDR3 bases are TGCAGCGTTGGGGTTAAGACAGGGAGGAACAATGAGCAGTTCTTC.

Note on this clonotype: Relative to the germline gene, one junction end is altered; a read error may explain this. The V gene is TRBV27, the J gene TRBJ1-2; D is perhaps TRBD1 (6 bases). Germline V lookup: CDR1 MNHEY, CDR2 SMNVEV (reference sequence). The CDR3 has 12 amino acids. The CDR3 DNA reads TGTGCCAGCAGCCCACAGGGCCATGGCTGCACCTTC. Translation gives CASSPQGHGCTF.

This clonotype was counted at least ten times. The CDR3 coding sequence is TGCGCCAGCAGCCTACCTAAGACTAGCGGGGGCGTCACAGATACGCAGTATTTT. It yields the protein CASSLPKTSGGVTDTQYF. V is TRBV5-1 and J is TRBJ2-3; 12 bases are a match to TRBD2. V lost 4 bases, J lost 2 bases, and 11 bases stayed unmatched. The CDR3 is 18 residues long. Looked up from germline, CDR1 is SGHRS and CDR2 is YFSETQ.

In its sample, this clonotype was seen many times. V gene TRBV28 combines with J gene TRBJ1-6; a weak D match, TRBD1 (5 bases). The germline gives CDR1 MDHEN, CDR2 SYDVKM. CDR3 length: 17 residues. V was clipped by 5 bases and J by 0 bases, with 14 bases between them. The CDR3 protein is CASSPWTISSYNSPLHF. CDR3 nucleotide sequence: TGTGCCAGCAGTCCGTGGACAATTAGCTCCTATAATTCACCCCTCCACTTT.

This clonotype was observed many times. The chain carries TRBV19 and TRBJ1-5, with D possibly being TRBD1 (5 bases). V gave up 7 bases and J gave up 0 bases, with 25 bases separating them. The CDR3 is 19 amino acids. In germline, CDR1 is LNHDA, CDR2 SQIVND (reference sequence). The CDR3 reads CASTKRPDTGTYSNQPQHF. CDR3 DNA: TGTGCCAGTACTAAGCGGCCGGATACAGGTACTTATAGCAATCAGCCCCAGCATTTT.

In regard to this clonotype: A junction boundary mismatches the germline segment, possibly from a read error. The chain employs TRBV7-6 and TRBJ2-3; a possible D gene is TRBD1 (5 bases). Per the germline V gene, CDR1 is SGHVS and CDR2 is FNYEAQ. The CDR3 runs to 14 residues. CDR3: CATSDAVQTDTQYF. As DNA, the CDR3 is TGTGCCACGTCCGATGCAGTTCAGACAGATACACAGTATTTT.

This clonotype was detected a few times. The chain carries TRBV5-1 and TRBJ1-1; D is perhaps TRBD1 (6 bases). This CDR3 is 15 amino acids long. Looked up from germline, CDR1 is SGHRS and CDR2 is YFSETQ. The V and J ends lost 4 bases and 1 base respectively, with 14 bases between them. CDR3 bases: TGCGCCAGCAGCGCCGACAGGCTCGGGAACACTGAAGCTTTCTTT. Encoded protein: CASSADRLGNTEAFF.

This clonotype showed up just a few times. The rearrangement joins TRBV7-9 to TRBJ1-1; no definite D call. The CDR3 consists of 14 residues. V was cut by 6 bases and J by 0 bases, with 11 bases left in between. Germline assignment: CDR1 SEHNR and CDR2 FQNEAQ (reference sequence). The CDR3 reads CASSITALNTEAFF. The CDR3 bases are TGTGCCAGCAGTATAACAGCGCTGAACACTGAAGCTTTCTTT.

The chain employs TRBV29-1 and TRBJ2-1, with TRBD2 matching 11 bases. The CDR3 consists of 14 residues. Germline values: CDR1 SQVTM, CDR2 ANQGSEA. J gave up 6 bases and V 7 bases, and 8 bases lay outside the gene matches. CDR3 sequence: CSARGLAGGNEQFF. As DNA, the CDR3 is TGCAGCGCCCGAGGGCTAGCGGGAGGCAATGAGCAGTTCTTC.

The CDR3 here is CASSYSRDGSTETQYF. The CDR3 DNA reads as TGTGCCAGCAGTTACTCCCGGGACGGTAGCACAGAGACCCAGTACTTC. This sequence joins TRBV27 and TRBJ2-5; D tentatively fits TRBD1 or TRBD2 (5 bases each). In germline, CDR1 is MNHEY, CDR2 SMNVEV (reference sequence). The CDR3 is made up of 16 amino acids. V lost 4 bases to trimming and J lost 4 bases, with 19 bases between them.

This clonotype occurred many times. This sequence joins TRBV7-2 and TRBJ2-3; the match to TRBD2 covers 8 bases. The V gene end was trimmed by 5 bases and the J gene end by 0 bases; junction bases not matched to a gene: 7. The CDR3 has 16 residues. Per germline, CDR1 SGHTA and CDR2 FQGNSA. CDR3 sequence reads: CASSRSGGSSTDTQYF. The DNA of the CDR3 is TGTGCCAGCAGCCGGAGCGGGGGCTCTAGCACAGATACGCAGTATTTT.

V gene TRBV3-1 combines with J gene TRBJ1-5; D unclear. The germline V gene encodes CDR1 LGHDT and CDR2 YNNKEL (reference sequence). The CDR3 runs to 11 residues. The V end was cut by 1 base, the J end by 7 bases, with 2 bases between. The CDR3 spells CASSQGQPQHF. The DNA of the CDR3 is TGTGCCAGCAGCCAAGGGCAGCCCCAGCATTTT.

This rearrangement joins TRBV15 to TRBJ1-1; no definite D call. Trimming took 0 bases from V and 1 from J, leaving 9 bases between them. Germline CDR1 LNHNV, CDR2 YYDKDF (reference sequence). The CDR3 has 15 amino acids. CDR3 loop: CATSRDQHSNTEAFF. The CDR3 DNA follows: TGTGCCACCAGCAGAGATCAGCATTCGAACACTGAAGCTTTCTTT.

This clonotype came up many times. The CDR3 DNA follows: TGTGCCAGCAGCTGGGGGACAGGGTGGAATGAGCAGTTCTTC. It encodes CASSWGTGWNEQFF. V usage is TRBV7-6 and J usage is TRBJ2-1, with 9 bases identical to TRBD1. After removal of 4 bases from V and 7 bases from J, the junction contained 5 bases not matched to a gene. Germline values: CDR1 SGHVS, CDR2 FNYEAQ. The CDR3 totals 14 residues. Looking up the rest from reference TRBV7-6 and TRBJ2-1 gives the full variable domain: GAGVSQSPRYKVTKRGQDVALRCDPISGHVSLYWYRQALGQGPEFLTYFNYEAQQDKSGLPNDRFSAERPEGSISTLTIQRTEQRDSAMYRCASSWGTGWNEQFFGPGTRLTVL.

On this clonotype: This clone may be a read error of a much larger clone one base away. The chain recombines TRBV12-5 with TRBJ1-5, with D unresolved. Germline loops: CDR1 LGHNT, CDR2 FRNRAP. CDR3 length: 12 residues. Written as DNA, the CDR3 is TGTGCTGGTGGTTCCCCAGGTCAGCCCCAGCATTTT. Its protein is CAGGSPGQPQHF.

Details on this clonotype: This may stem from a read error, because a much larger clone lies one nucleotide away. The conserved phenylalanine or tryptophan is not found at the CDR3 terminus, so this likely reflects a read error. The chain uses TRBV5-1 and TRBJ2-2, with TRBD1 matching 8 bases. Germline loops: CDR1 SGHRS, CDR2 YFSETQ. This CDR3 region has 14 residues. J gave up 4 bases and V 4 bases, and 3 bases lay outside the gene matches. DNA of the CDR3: TGCGCCAGCAGCATCGGACAGGGCACCGGGGAGCTGTTTCTT. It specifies CASSIGQGTGELFL.

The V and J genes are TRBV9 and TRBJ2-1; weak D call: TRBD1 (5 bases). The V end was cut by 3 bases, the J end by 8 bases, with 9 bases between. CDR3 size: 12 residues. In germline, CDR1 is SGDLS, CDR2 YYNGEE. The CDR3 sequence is CASSADMDEQFF. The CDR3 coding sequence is TGTGCCAGCAGCGCGGACATGGATGAGCAGTTCTTC.

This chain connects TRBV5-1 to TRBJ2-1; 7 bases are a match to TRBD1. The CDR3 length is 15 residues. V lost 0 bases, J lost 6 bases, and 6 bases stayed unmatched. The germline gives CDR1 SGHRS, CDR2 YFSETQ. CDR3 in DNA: TGCGCCAGCAGCTTGGGGACAGGCGTATGCAATGAGCAGTTCTTC. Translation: CASSLGTGVCNEQFF.

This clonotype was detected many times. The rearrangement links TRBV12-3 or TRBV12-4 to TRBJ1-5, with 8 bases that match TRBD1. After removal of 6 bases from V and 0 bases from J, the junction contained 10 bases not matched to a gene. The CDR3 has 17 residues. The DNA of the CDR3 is TGTGCCAGCAGCCCAGGGACAGGAGGATTTAGCAATCAGCCCCAGCATTTT. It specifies CASSPGTGGFSNQPQHF.

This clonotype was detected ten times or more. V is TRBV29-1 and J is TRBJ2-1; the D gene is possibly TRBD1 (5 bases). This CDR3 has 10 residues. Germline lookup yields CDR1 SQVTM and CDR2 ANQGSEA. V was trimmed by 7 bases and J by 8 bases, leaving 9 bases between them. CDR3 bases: TGCAGCGCCGTAGGGGATGAGCAGTTCTTC. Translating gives CSAVGDEQFF.

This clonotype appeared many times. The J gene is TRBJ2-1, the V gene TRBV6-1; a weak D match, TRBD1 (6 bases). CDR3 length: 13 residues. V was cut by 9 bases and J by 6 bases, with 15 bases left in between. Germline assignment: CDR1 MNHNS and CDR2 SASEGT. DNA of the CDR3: TGTGCCAGTACTACCTGGGGGCTCAATGAGCAGTTCTTC. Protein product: CASTTWGLNEQFF.

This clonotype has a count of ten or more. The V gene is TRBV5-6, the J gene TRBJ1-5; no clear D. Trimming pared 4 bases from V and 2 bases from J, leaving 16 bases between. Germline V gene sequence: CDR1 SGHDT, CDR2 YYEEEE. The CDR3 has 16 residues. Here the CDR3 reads CASSNGSGFGNQPQHF. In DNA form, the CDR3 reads TGTGCCAGCAGCAATGGATCAGGTTTCGGCAATCAGCCCCAGCATTTT.

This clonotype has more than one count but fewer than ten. Here the CDR3 DNA reads TGCAGTGCCAGCGGGACAGGGACGTACGAGCAGTACTTC. Translation: CSASGTGTYEQYF. J is TRBJ2-7 and V is TRBV20-1, with 9 bases identical to TRBD1. J was trimmed by 4 bases and V by 6 bases; bases with no gene match: 7. Germline loops: CDR1 DFQATT, CDR2 SNEGSKA (reference sequence). The CDR3 has 13 amino acids.

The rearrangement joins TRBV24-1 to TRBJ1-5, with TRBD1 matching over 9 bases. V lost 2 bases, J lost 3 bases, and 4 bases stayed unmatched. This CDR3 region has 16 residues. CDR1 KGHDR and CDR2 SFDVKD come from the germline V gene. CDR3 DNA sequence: TGTGCCACCAGTGATTCGGGACAGGGTGACAATCAGCCCCAGCATTTT. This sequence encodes CATSDSGQGDNQPQHF.